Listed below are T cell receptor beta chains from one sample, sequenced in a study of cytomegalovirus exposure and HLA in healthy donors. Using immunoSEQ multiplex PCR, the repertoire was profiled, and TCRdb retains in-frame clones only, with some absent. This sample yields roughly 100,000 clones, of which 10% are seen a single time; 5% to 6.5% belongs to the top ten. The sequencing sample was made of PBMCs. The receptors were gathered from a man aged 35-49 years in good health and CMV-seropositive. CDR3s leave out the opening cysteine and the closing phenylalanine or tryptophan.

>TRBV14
ASSLLAAGGEEQY
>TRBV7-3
ASSDTGSQETQY
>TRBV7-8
ASSFSTGSQNIQY
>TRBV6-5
ASSYTRGTEAF
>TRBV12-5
ARVYGGGSTDTQY
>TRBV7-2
ASSFQGTAEAEQF
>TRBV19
ASSIRLAANTGELF
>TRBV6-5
ASSTQTSGQETQY
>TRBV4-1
ASSHPSGEGNTIY
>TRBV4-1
ASSLFPISGRGTDTQY
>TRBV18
ASSPGTSGYNEQF
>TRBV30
AWSGLDFIQY
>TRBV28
ASSFGMGQGNF
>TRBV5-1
ASSLAQGEDTQY
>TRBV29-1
SVATGRNQPQH
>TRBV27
ASSLGGNEQY
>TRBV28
ASSSLLRQGADEQY
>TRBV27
ASSSLRTGLVNTEAF
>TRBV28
ASTPHSSGNTIY
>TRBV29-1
SAGQGGSGNTIY
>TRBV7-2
ASSRLAGLHSDNEQF
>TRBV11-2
ASSLGDSNQPQH
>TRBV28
ASRLGTSGPETSDTQY
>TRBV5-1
ASRLALAVTYEQY
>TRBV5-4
ASSPILQGGNTEAF
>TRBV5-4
ASSSQDSRGYGYT
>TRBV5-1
ASSMTGGEVGELF
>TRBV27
ASSTGTGGYEQY
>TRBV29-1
SATLWGRGEQY
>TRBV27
ASSLFHGLRGWSTDTQY
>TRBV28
ASRGGTSRVEELF
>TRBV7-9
ASTTPLGPNTGELF
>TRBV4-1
ASSQVGRGTEAF
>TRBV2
ASRPNTGGTEAF
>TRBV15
ATSRLNQPQH
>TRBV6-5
ASTPTGARAEQY
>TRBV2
ASSVSASSGNTIY
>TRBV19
ASSIDLRVAGEEEPSYEQY
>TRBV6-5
ASRWTSVSTDTQY
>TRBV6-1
ASSQDRGDTEAF
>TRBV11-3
ASSLGTEYNEQF
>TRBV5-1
ASSIYRVGQETQY
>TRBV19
ASSTPRTGAIPLETQY
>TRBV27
ASSRTGAAYEQY
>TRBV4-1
ASSQGGQGTEAF
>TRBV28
ASSRGGANTGELF
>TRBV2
ASSEAASGFISYEQY
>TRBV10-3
AISETSNSPLH
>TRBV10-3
AIRKGGETYEQY
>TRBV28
ASSTGTWEQY
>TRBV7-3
ASSSLPTGELF
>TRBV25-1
ASSEGVGALYGYT